These 24 T cell receptor beta chains originate from one sample sequenced in a study of spatial heterogeneity in lung cancer. Time point described: blood at routine non-recurrence follow-up after resection. From the 5' RACE reads, TCRdb called clonotypes with MiXCR, one entry per CDR3 protein. The data show about 19,000 distinct CDR3 sequences, less than 12% seen once. Sequencing used PBMCs, obtained at follow-up. These receptors were taken from a female donor with early-stage non-small cell lung cancer.

Many counts were recorded for this clonotype. The chain uses TRBV5-1 and TRBJ2-3; D remains ambiguous. This CDR3 is built from 15 residues. The V gene's germline CDR1 is SGHRS and CDR2 YFSETQ. Trimming pared 6 bases from V and 2 bases from J, leaving 16 bases between. For the CDR3, the DNA is TGCGCCAGCACCCCCTCCTTGGGGATCACAGATACGCAGTATTTT. It yields the protein CASTPSLGITDTQYF.

Ten or more counts support this clonotype. The genes are TRBV4-3 and TRBJ1-1, with D unclear. This CDR3 region has 13 residues. V lost 4 bases to trimming and J lost 1 base, with 7 bases between them. Germline CDR1 is LGHNA and CDR2 is YSLEER. CDR3 DNA sequence: TGCGCCAGCAGCCCACAGCAGAACACTGAAGCTTTCTTT. It codes for CASSPQQNTEAFF.

This clonotype was recorded many times. The V call is TRBV20-1, the J call TRBJ1-6; possibly TRBD1 for D (5 bases). Germline CDR1 DFQATT, CDR2 SNEGSKA (reference sequence). The CDR3 consists of 12 residues. The CDR3 loop reads CSSGFQDSPLHF. The CDR3 DNA reads TGCAGCTCAGGGTTTCAGGATTCACCCCTCCACTTT.

This clonotype showed up many times. This sequence joins TRBV19 and TRBJ2-6, with TRBD1 matching 11 bases. Germline V gives CDR1 LNHDA, CDR2 SQIVND (reference sequence). The V gene end was trimmed by 5 bases and the J gene end by 9 bases; junction bases not matched to a gene: 15. This CDR3 comprises 18 residues. The CDR3 bases are TGTGCCAGTAGTCCAAGTCCCGGGACAGGGGGATTGAGCAACGTCCTGACTTTC. Its protein is CASSPSPGTGGLSNVLTF.

This clonotype has just a few counts. The J gene is TRBJ2-3, the V gene TRBV18; D uncertain. V lost 1 base to trimming and J lost 6 bases, with 11 bases between them. The germline CDR1 and CDR2 sequences are KGHSH and LQKENI. This CDR3 spans 14 amino acids. The CDR3 coding sequence is TGTGCCAGCTCACCACTCCCCCCGGTGGATACGCAGTATTTT. It yields the protein CASSPLPPVDTQYF.

This clonotype came up many times. The chain uses TRBV29-1 and TRBJ1-1; D ambiguous. CDR1 and CDR2 (germline): SQVTM, ANQGSEA. The CDR3 runs to 13 residues. The V end was cut by 1 base, the J end by 4 bases, with 10 bases between. Here the CDR3 DNA reads TGCAGCGTTGAAGCGGCGCAGCGCACTGAAGCTTTCTTT. Its translation: CSVEAAQRTEAFF. The variable domain in full, with the rest retrieved from reference TRBV29-1 and TRBJ1-1, is SAVISQKPSRDICQRGTSLTIQCQVDSQVTMMFWYRQQPGQSLTLIATANQGSEATYESGFVIDKFPISRPNLTFSTLTVSNMSPEDSSIYLCSVEAAQRTEAFFGQGTRLTVV.

This clonotype showed up just a few times. J is TRBJ2-3 and V is TRBV6-2 or TRBV6-3; the match to TRBD2 covers 9 bases. The CDR3 sequence is 16 residues long. V lost 0 bases and J lost 6; bases outside the gene matches: 7. Germline V CDR1 and CDR2: MNHEY, SVGEGT. CDR3 sequence reads: CASSYSDLAGQDTQYF. The DNA of the CDR3 is TGTGCCAGCAGTTACTCGGACCTAGCGGGGCAGGATACGCAGTATTTT.

This clonotype has at least ten counts. The chain employs TRBV7-3 and TRBJ2-2; D unresolved. This CDR3 spans 15 amino acids. Germline V CDR1 and CDR2: SGHTA, FQGTGA. The V gene lost 6 bases and the J gene lost 1 base, with 12 bases spanning the gap. The CDR3 spells CASSPGPMNTGELFF. DNA of the CDR3: TGTGCCAGCAGTCCAGGACCGATGAACACCGGGGAGCTGTTTTTT.

This clonotype was seen many times. V usage is TRBV5-1 and J usage is TRBJ1-2; TRBD1 is a possible D gene (5 bases). The V end was cut by 4 bases, the J end by 8 bases, with 15 bases between. The CDR3 length is 13 residues. Per germline, CDR1 SGHRS and CDR2 YFSETQ. The CDR3 DNA reads TGCGCCAGCAGCCTGGAGGGGAGGTCGGGCTACACCTTC. Translated: CASSLEGRSGYTF.

This clonotype was detected ten times or more. The V call is TRBV15, the J call TRBJ1-6, with 9 nucleotides matching TRBD1. The CDR3 covers 18 residues. CDR1 is LNHNV, CDR2 YYDKDF, per germline (reference sequence). V lost 0 bases to trimming and J lost 4 bases; unmatched junction nucleotides: 7. The CDR3 nucleotides read TGTGCCACCAGCAGAGACCGGGACAGGGTCCGTTATAATTCACCCCTCCACTTT. It translates to CATSRDRDRVRYNSPLHF.

This clonotype came up many times. J is TRBJ1-1 and V is TRBV7-9; D may be TRBD1 (6 bases). The CDR3 extends over 12 amino acids. Trimming took off 3 bases at V and 7 bases at J, with 9 bases between the two ends. In germline, CDR1 is SEHNR, CDR2 FQNEAQ (reference sequence). Here the CDR3 reads CASSFRGIEAFF. The DNA for the CDR3 is TGTGCCAGCAGCTTTAGGGGGATTGAAGCTTTCTTT.

This clonotype has a count of ten or more. This sequence joins TRBV3-1 and TRBJ2-5; the D is unclear. The CDR3 loop spans 17 amino acids. Trimming removed 0 bases at V and 5 bases at J, with 19 bases between. The V gene's germline CDR1 is LGHDT and CDR2 YNNKEL (reference sequence). The DNA of the CDR3 is TGTGCCAGCAGCCAAGAGCTCTCGTGGGAAGGGCGTGAGACCCAGTACTTC. Translation gives CASSQELSWEGRETQYF.

This clonotype was recorded many times. The chain employs TRBV7-2 and TRBJ1-1; TRBD1 is a possible D gene (6 bases). Germline V CDR1 and CDR2: SGHTA, FQGNSA. This CDR3 has 14 residues. V was cut by 5 bases and J by 11 bases, with 21 bases left in between. CDR3 DNA: TGTGCCAGCAGCCCACATGCATTCGACCAGGGGGCTTTCTTT. The encoded protein is CASSPHAFDQGAFF.

The sample holds many counts of this clonotype. This sequence joins TRBV23-1 and TRBJ2-7; D is perhaps TRBD1 (6 bases). TRBV23-1 is noted as an ORF with a role that remains uncertain. The CDR3 covers 14 residues. Trimming took off 8 bases at V and 4 bases at J, with 18 bases between the two ends. The CDR3 DNA follows: TGCGCCAGCTGTACAGGGCCCCTTTCGTACGAGCAGTACTTC. Amino acids: CASCTGPLSYEQYF.

This clonotype showed up many times. The CDR3 bases are TGCAGTGCTAGATCGGGACTAGCGAGGCTGCAGTACTTC. Amino acids: CSARSGLARLQYF. The V and J genes are TRBV20-1 and TRBJ2-7; TRBD2 agrees at 10 bases. The CDR3 extends over 13 amino acids. The V segment lost 2 bases and the J segment 9 bases; nucleotides outside the gene matches: 7. CDR1 is DFQATT and CDR2 is SNEGSKA in the germline V gene (reference sequence).

This clonotype was counted ten times or more. The chain is built from TRBV7-9 and TRBJ2-2, with no clear D. This CDR3 spans 15 amino acids. V was cut by 4 bases and J by 5 bases, with 14 bases left in between. Germline values: CDR1 SEHNR, CDR2 FQNEAQ (reference sequence). The CDR3 DNA follows: TGTGCCAGCAGCTCACCGGGTTCCTATACCGGGGAGCTGTTTTTT. Its protein is CASSSPGSYTGELFF.

This clonotype was seen many times. This chain uses TRBV7-9 with TRBJ2-7; D might be TRBD2 (5 bases). Germline values: CDR1 SEHNR, CDR2 FQNEAQ (reference sequence). V lost 5 bases and J lost 7, with 12 bases in between. The CDR3 runs 12 residues. CDR3 amino acids: CASSVDYREQYF. CDR3 DNA sequence: TGTGCCAGCAGCGTAGACTACCGAGAGCAGTACTTC. Full variable domain (outside the CDR3, taken from reference TRBV7-9 and TRBJ2-7): DTGVSQNPRHKITKRGQNVTFRCDPISEHNRLYWYRQTLGQGPEFLTYFQNEAQLEKSRLLSDRFSAERPKGSFSTLEIQRTEQGDSAMYLCASSVDYREQYFGPGTRLTVT.

This chain uses TRBV19 with TRBJ2-5, with 10 bases lining up with TRBD2. The V gene's germline CDR1 is LNHDA and CDR2 SQIVND (reference sequence). J lost 4 bases, V lost 3 bases, and 8 bases had no gene match. The CDR3 runs 16 residues. Here the CDR3 DNA reads TGTGCCAGTAGTATCGCGGCTAGCGGGAGCGGAGAGACCCAGTACTTC. This sequence encodes CASSIAASGSGETQYF.

This clonotype was recorded many times. The chain couples TRBV7-3 to TRBJ2-1, with D possibly being TRBD2 (5 bases). Looked up from germline, CDR1 is SGHTA and CDR2 is FQGTGA. Between the trimmed V and J ends, which lost 6 bases and 3 bases, there was a span of 9 bases. The CDR3 runs to 13 residues. The CDR3: CASRSTIYNEQFF. CDR3 nucleotides: TGTGCCAGCAGATCGACTATCTACAATGAGCAGTTCTTC.

V and J are TRBV1 and TRBJ2-5; the D call in the table, TRBD2, was not verified against the DNA. TRBV1 is tagged as a pseudogene. The CDR3 has 17 residues. CDR3 DNA sequence: TGCACCAGCAGCCAAGAAGGGCTAGCGGGGGTTCAAGAGACCCAGTACTTC. It codes for CTSSQEGLAGVQETQYF.

This clonotype has a count of ten or more. The rearrangement links TRBV4-1 to TRBJ2-7; 10 bases align to TRBD2. The CDR3 is 17 residues long. CDR1 is MGHRA and CDR2 is YSYEKL in the germline V gene. With V trimmed by 1 base and J by 3 bases, 9 bases remained unmatched. CDR3 in amino acids: CASSQVHSGRAFYEQYF. The CDR3 DNA follows: TGCGCCAGCAGCCAAGTTCACAGCGGGAGGGCCTTCTACGAGCAGTACTTC.

The table lists this clonotype with many counts. The chain uses TRBV14 and TRBJ2-3; possible D gene TRBD2, 6 bases. V was clipped by 4 bases and J by 6 bases, with 20 bases between them. This CDR3 is built from 16 residues. In germline, CDR1 is SGHDN, CDR2 FVKESK. CDR3 loop: CASSRDSGHPRDTQYF. The CDR3 DNA reads as TGTGCCAGCAGCCGGGATAGCGGTCATCCTCGGGATACGCAGTATTTT. Full variable domain (remainder filled in from reference TRBV14 and TRBJ2-3): EAGVTQFPSHSVIEKGQTVTLRCDPISGHDNLYWYRRVMGKEIKFLLHFVKESKQDESGMPNNRFLAERTGGTYSTLKVQPAELEDSGVYFCASSRDSGHPRDTQYFGPGTRLTVL.

The V call is TRBV29-1, the J call TRBJ2-5; D is unresolved. CDR1 and CDR2 from the germline V gene are SQVTM and ANQGSEA. The CDR3 contains 11 residues. V was shortened by 4 bases and J by 5 bases, with 8 bases between the two germline ends. This chain's CDR3 is CSVVLWETQYF. The CDR3 DNA follows: TGCAGCGTTGTTTTATGGGAGACCCAGTACTTC.

This clonotype was recorded at least ten times. This chain connects TRBV3-1 to TRBJ2-1, with D perhaps TRBD1 (5 bases). Trimming left V 4 bases short and J 10 bases short, with 17 bases between. The germline CDR1 and CDR2 sequences are LGHDT and YNNKEL (reference sequence). This CDR3 has 14 amino acids. The CDR3 region has the DNA TGTGCCAGCAGCCGGGGCCTCCCCACCGGGGAGCAGTTCTTC. Residues: CASSRGLPTGEQFF.